These 18 T cell receptor beta chains were all obtained from the same sample, sequenced in a study of neurological immune-mediated disorders (dated by TCRdb to 2018 to 2020). To prepare the library, 5' RACE was applied. Sequencing was performed on an Illumina HiSeq 2500. The public reads were reanalyzed by TCRdb: fastp trimming at Q25, MiXCR alignment, in-frame beta chains only. Here each entry gathers all rows of one CDR3 protein and keeps the most common genes and DNA. Here the sample has under 75,000 distinct CDR3 sequences; about 3% occur a single time. The top ten constitute 4% to 6.5% of the sample. The sample was PBMCs. The origin of the receptors is a woman in her fifties or sixties with multiple sclerosis.

In this sample, this clonotype turned up many times. The chain combines TRBV27 with TRBJ2-3, with 11 bases lining up with TRBD2. Trimming at V came to 3 bases and at J to 0 bases, leaving 14 bases not matched to a gene. The CDR3 length is 20 residues. Germline CDR1 and CDR2: MNHEY and SMNVEV (reference sequence). The CDR3 nucleotides are TGTGCCAGCAGTTTCCTAGGCGTAGCGGGAGGGCCTACTAGCACAGATACGCAGTATTTT. This gives the protein CASSFLGVAGGPTSTDTQYF.

This clonotype was recorded many times. The genes are TRBV5-6 and TRBJ2-7; D is unclear. V lost 1 base and J lost 2, with 13 bases in between. CDR3 length equals 15 residues. Germline CDR1 and CDR2: SGHDT and YYEEEE. The CDR3 DNA is TGTGCCAGCAGCTTGACTGGAATTGAGCCCTACGAGCAGTACTTC. Protein sequence: CASSLTGIEPYEQYF.

This clonotype was observed many times. The V gene is TRBV20-1, the J gene TRBJ1-1; no reliable D call. This CDR3 is built from 13 residues. V lost 5 bases to trimming and J lost 1 base, with 11 bases between them. Germline V gives CDR1 DFQATT, CDR2 SNEGSKA (reference sequence). Here the CDR3 reads CSAAVPGNTEAFF. CDR3 nucleotides: TGCAGTGCTGCAGTACCTGGGAACACTGAAGCTTTCTTT.

The chain carries TRBV28 and TRBJ1-6; no reliable D call. Germline assignment: CDR1 MDHEN and CDR2 SYDVKM. This CDR3 contains 14 residues. V was pared by 2 bases and J by 2 bases, with 4 bases between. This chain's CDR3 is CASSLVTYNSPLHF. DNA of the CDR3: TGTGCCAGCAGTTTAGTAACCTATAATTCACCCCTCCACTTT.

This clonotype appeared many times. The chain joins TRBV7-2 to TRBJ1-1; no definite D call. V lost 4 bases, J lost 0 bases, and 6 bases lay in between. The CDR3 contains 13 residues. Germline loops: CDR1 SGHTA, CDR2 FQGNSA. CDR3 region: CASSSVLNTEAFF. The CDR3 DNA reads TGTGCCAGCAGCTCGGTCCTGAACACTGAAGCTTTCTTT.

This clonotype was picked up many times. V and J are TRBV4-2 and TRBJ1-2, with a possible D match to TRBD1 (5 bases). V was cut by 0 bases and J by 4 bases, with 12 bases left in between. The CDR3 runs to 15 residues. From germline, CDR1 is LGHNA and CDR2 YNFKEQ. In DNA, the CDR3 is TGTGCCAGCAGCCAAGAAAAGGCGGGGGTCTATGGCTACACCTTC. This gives the protein CASSQEKAGVYGYTF.

This clonotype was detected ten times or more. The DNA for the CDR3 is TGTGCCAGTAGTATAGATCCAGGGATGGGCACTGAAGCTTTCTTT. This encodes CASSIDPGMGTEAFF. The chain uses TRBV19 and TRBJ1-1; perhaps TRBD1 as D (5 bases). V dropped 0 bases and J dropped 4 bases, with 12 bases sitting between them. The CDR3 runs to 15 residues. CDR1 is LNHDA, CDR2 SQIVND, per germline (reference sequence).

This clonotype was picked up a small number of times. The CDR3 spells CASSFSGESTEAFF. In DNA form, the CDR3 reads TGTGCCAGCAGCTTCTCAGGGGAGAGCACTGAAGCTTTCTTT. This chain joins TRBV11-3 and TRBJ1-1; possibly TRBD1 for D (6 bases). Deletions cut 3 bases from V and 4 bases from J, with 12 bases between. From germline, CDR1 is SGHNT and CDR2 YENEEA. The CDR3 is made up of 14 amino acids. Full variable domain (rest looked up from reference TRBV11-3 and TRBJ1-1): EAGVVQSPRYKIIEKKQPVAFWCNPISGHNTLYWYLQNLGQGPELLIRYENEEAVDDSQLPKDRFSAERLKGVDSTLKIQPAELGDSAVYLCASSFSGESTEAFFGQGTRLTVV.

This clonotype was seen many times. The chain links TRBV25-1 to TRBJ2-2; D may be TRBD2 (5 bases). The V end was cut by 7 bases, the J end by 0 bases, with 9 bases between. Per germline, CDR1 MGHDK and CDR2 SYGVNS. This CDR3 contains 14 residues. The CDR3 loop is CASNRGTNTGELFF. The CDR3, as DNA: TGTGCCAGCAATCGGGGAACGAACACCGGGGAGCTGTTTTTT.

In its sample, this clonotype was seen many times. This chain joins TRBV12-3 or TRBV12-4 and TRBJ2-1; D is ambiguous. CDR3 size: 13 residues. Deletions cut 3 bases from V and 10 bases from J, with 13 bases between. CDR3 sequence: CASSLAGFREQFF. The CDR3 DNA reads TGTGCCAGCAGTTTGGCCGGGTTTAGGGAGCAGTTCTTC.

This clonotype was counted ten times or more. The chain is built from TRBV7-2 and TRBJ2-3, with 10 bases aligning to TRBD2. Germline CDR1 is SGHTA and CDR2 is FQGNSA. Losses at the gene ends were 1 base for V and 5 bases for J; bases not matched to a gene: 9. CDR3 length equals 17 residues. The DNA of the CDR3 is TGTGCCAGCAGCTTAGTGCCTAGCGGGAGACCGGGAGATACGCAGTATTTT. Its translation is CASSLVPSGRPGDTQYF.

There are many counts of this clonotype. This chain links TRBV28 with TRBJ1-2; the match to TRBD1 covers 9 bases. The CDR3 covers 15 residues. Germline trimming cut 6 bases from V and 7 bases from J; bases unmatched to any gene: 12. Germline values: CDR1 MDHEN, CDR2 SYDVKM. CDR3 coding DNA: TGTGCCAGCAGATCAACCGGGACAGGGAATTTTGGCTACACCTTC. Protein product: CASRSTGTGNFGYTF.

This clonotype was seen many times. The V call is TRBV6-2 or TRBV6-3, the J call TRBJ1-1, with D unclear. Germline V gene sequence: CDR1 MNHEY, CDR2 SVGEGT. V was pared by 8 bases and J by 0 bases, with 13 bases between. This CDR3 is 14 amino acids long. In DNA, the CDR3 is TGTGCCAGCCACTTTAGAACGTTGAACACTGAAGCTTTCTTT. It specifies CASHFRTLNTEAFF.

This clonotype was recorded at least ten times. V usage is TRBV10-3 and J usage is TRBJ2-2; the D is unclear. This CDR3 comprises 13 residues. Trimming cost V 8 bases and J 1 base, with 8 bases left between them. CDR1 and CDR2 from the germline V gene are ENHRY and SYGVKD. The CDR3 is CAIGERNTGELFF. Written as DNA, the CDR3 is TGTGCCATCGGAGAGAGGAACACCGGGGAGCTGTTTTTT.

This clonotype was counted many times. The chain has TRBV5-1 and TRBJ2-5; D is perhaps TRBD1 or TRBD2 (5 bases each). Germline V gene sequence: CDR1 SGHRS, CDR2 YFSETQ. Trimming left V 4 bases short and J 5 bases short, with 15 bases between. The CDR3 has 14 amino acids. DNA for the CDR3: TGCGCCAGCAGCGGGGGATCGCCGGGGGAGACCCAGTACTTC. This translates into CASSGGSPGETQYF.

The sample holds many counts of this clonotype. This rearrangement joins TRBV11-2 to TRBJ1-6, with a tentative D call TRBD1 (5 bases). The CDR3 is made up of 13 amino acids. V gave up 5 bases and J gave up 8 bases, with 10 bases separating them. Germline CDR1 reads SGHAT; CDR2 reads FQNNGV. The CDR3 DNA sequence: TGTGCCAGCAGCGCCCAACAGGATTCACCCCTCCACTTT. This codes for CASSAQQDSPLHF.

This clonotype was seen at least ten times. V is TRBV7-2 and J is TRBJ1-2, with unresolved D. V was trimmed by 5 bases and J by 4 bases, leaving 17 bases between them. The germline V gene has CDR1 SGHTA and CDR2 FQGNSA. The CDR3 loop spans 15 amino acids. The CDR3: CASSATDLLSYGYTF. CDR3 DNA: TGTGCCAGCAGCGCGACTGACCTACTAAGCTATGGCTACACCTTC.

This clonotype has a count of ten or more. The chain uses TRBV15 and TRBJ1-1, with 7 bases lining up with TRBD1. This CDR3 spans 13 amino acids. Germline V gene lookup returns CDR1 LNHNV and CDR2 YYDKDF (reference sequence). The V and J ends lost 1 base and 6 bases, in that order; junction bases with no gene match: 2. The CDR3: CATSRAQGSEAFF. The CDR3 DNA is TGTGCCACCAGCAGAGCACAGGGGTCTGAAGCTTTCTTT.